This T cell receptor beta chain was obtained from a study of T cell responses to AZD1222 COVID-19 vaccine (dated by TCRdb to the early 2020s). Looking at the study overall: Because spike-specific TCR depth and breadth did not differ between the two schedules, AZD1222 recipients who got a second dose at roughly 4 weeks were pooled with those who got a second dose at roughly 12 weeks. TCR sequencing covered 230 or so trial participants: about 210 given two doses of AZD1222 and around 26 given two doses of MenACWY control vaccine. Trial participants were enrolled into age subgroups of 18-55, 56-69 and 70-plus years, which contained around 150, 29 and 61 TCR-sequenced participants, respectively.

Summary of the overall study and its limitations: In the small 56-69-year group, the increase in depth fell short of significance, most likely because of low power. Participants were mostly white British and included more females than males, and it was suggested by the authors that clonal diversity may have been underestimated. Because no day 14 peak-response samples were available, the repertoires could be characterized only after the peak T cell response. Reportedly, close to half of the unique spike-specific TCRs recognized epitopes lying outside the regions that are mutated in the B.1.351 and B.1.1.7 variants. After two AZD1222 doses, spike-specific TCR breadth and depth were significantly higher than at day 0 and than in MenACWY recipients. Conclusions about previously exposed vaccinees were limited because only five to seven AZD1222 recipients were SARS-CoV-2 seropositive at baseline. CD4 TCRs associated with the vaccine covered the entire spike protein, and the dominant responses were in regions 160-218 and 743-854.

The time point label for this specimen denotes: baseline before first vaccination. The vaccinee samples were drawn from two UK trials, COV001 and COV002, one of which was a single-blind randomized controlled phase 2/3 trial testing AZD1222 (ChAdOx1 nCoV-19) in healthy adults. For TCRbeta chain sequencing, PBMC samples from trial participants were taken at day 0 and at day 28 after the second dose. Worth noting for this clone: Its antigen specificity is not known. Base qualities are not provided; no much larger clone lies one nucleotide away.

CDR1 and CDR2 are read off the germline V gene as SGHRS and YFSETQ. From V the trimming removes 0 bases and from J it removes 8 bases, while the gene matches leave 6 bases of the junction unaccounted for. From its cysteine to its phenylalanine, the CDR3 spans 15 amino acids. The DNA shown is the 45-base CDR3, in frame from base 1. The CDR3 regions of human TCRbeta chains were subjected to immunosequencing. In the authors' own workflow: TCRs in the repertoires were matched against a reference library of SARS-CoV-2-specific TCRs that had been generated with the MIRA antigen-specificity platform. Breadth was defined as the fraction of unique TCRs that were SARS-CoV-2-associated, and depth was defined as the fraction of total T cells that were SARS-CoV-2-associated. Using the MIRA data, every spike-specific TCR was mapped to the spike region that the TCR reacted to and assigned to either a CD4 or a CD8 class. Log10-transformed breadth and depth values were compared by one-way ANOVA with Sidak's multiple comparisons tests. TCRdb retrieved this table from immuneACCESS and kept in-frame rearrangements only. Not all clones are present; in checked studies, unresolved V genes account for under half, and no reason is known for the remainder. Clone size and the V and J calls come from that table; the DNA yielded D and trimming. For this sample there are about 150,000 clones; about 93% appear just once. The top ten hold 0.95% to 1.5% of the sample.

The sample in question was peripheral blood, obtained on day 0 of AZD1222 vaccination. The sequence was collected from an adult in good health. The V and J segments used are TRBV5-1 and TRBJ1-4; 8 bases in the junction line up with TRBD1. CDR3 reads: CASSLEGTGSEKLFF. The DNA reads as follows: TGCGCCAGCAGCTTGGAGGGGACAGGATCGGAAAAACTGTTTTTT.